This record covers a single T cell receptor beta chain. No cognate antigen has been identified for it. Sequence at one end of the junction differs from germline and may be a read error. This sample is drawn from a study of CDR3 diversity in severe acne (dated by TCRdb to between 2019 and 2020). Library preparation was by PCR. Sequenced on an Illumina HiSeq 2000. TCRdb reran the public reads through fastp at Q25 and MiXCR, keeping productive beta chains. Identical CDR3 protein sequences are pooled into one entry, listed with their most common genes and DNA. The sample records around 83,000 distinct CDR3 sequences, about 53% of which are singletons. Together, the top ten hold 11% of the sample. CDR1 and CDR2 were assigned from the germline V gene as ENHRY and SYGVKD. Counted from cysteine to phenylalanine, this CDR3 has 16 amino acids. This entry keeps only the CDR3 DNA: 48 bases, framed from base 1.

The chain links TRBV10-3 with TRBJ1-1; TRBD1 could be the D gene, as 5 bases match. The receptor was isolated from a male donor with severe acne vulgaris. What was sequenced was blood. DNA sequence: TGTGCCAGCAGTGGCGTCCCCCGGGACGGGAACACTGAAGCTCTCTTT. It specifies CASSGVPRDGNTEALF.